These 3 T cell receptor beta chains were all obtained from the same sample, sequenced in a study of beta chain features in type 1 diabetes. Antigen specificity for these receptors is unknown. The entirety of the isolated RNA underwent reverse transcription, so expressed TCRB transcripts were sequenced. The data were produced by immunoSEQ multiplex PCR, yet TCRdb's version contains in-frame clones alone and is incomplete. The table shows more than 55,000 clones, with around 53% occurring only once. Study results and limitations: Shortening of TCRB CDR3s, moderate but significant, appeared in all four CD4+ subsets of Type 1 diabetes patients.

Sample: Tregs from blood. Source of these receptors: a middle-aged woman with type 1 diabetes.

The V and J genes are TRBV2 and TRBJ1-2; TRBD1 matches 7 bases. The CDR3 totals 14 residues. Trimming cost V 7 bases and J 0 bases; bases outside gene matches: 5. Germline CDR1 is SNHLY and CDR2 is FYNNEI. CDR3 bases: TGTGCCAGCAAGGGGGACAGAACTAACTATGGCTACACCTTC. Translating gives CASKGDRTNYGYTF.

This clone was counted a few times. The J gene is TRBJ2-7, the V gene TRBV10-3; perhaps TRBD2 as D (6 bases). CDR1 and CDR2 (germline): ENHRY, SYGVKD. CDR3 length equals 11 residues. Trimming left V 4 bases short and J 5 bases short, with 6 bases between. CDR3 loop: CAISVADEQYF. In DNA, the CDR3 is TGTGCCATCAGTGTAGCGGACGAGCAGTACTTC.

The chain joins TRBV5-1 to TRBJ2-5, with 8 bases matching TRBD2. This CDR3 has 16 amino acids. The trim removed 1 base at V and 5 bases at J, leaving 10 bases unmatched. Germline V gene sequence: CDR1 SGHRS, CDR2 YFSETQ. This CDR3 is CASSLRTGLAGETQYF. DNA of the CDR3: TGCGCCAGCAGCTTGCGCACGGGGCTAGCGGGCGAGACCCAGTACTTC. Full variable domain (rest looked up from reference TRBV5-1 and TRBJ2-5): KAGVTQTPRYLIKTRGQQVTLSCSPISGHRSVSWYQQTPGQGLQFLFEYFSETQRNKGNFPGRFSGRQFSNSRSEMNVSTLELGDSALYLCASSLRTGLAGETQYFGPGTRLLVL.